Each of the 12 T cell receptor beta chains below was sequenced from the same sample in a study of blood T cell repertoires in COVID-19. The table came from immunoSEQ multiplex PCR; TCRdb's copy has only in-frame clones and leaves some out. This sample yields about 60,000 clones, of which around 82% are seen a single time; approximately 6.6% belongs to the top ten. Sequencing was carried out using peripheral blood. These receptors all come from a man aged 55 to 70 with acute or convalescent COVID-19.

The chain combines TRBV14 with TRBJ2-5, with 10 bases matching TRBD2. CDR3 length: 16 residues. V lost 2 bases and J lost 4; bases outside the gene matches: 7. Germline V gene sequence: CDR1 SGHDN, CDR2 FVKESK. The CDR3 loop is CASSQKTPSGGETQYF. CDR3 nucleotides: TGTGCCAGCAGCCAAAAGACCCCTAGCGGGGGAGAGACCCAGTACTTC. Based on the CDR3 plus reference TRBV14 and TRBJ2-5, the full variable domain is EAGVTQFPSHSVIEKGQTVTLRCDPISGHDNLYWYRRVMGKEIKFLLHFVKESKQDESGMPNNRFLAERTGGTYSTLKVQPAELEDSGVYFCASSQKTPSGGETQYFGPGTRLLVL.

In this sample, this clone turned up a few times. The rearrangement links TRBV19 to TRBJ1-6, with TRBD1 matching 7 bases. CDR1 is LNHDA and CDR2 is SQIVND in the germline V gene (reference sequence). The CDR3 contains 15 residues. J was trimmed by 6 bases and V by 5 bases; bases with no gene match: 7. CDR3 amino acids: CASSGGQTANSPLHF. In DNA, the CDR3 is TGTGCCAGTAGTGGGGGACAGACGGCTAATTCACCCCTCCACTTT. The complete variable domain, with remaining parts taken from reference TRBV19 and TRBJ1-6, reads DGGITQSPKYLFRKEGQNVTLSCEQNLNHDAMYWYRQDPGQGLRLIYYSQIVNDFQKGDIAEGYSVSREKKESFPLTVTSAQKNPTAFYLCASSGGQTANSPLHFGNGTRLTVT.

This chain connects TRBV6-4 to TRBJ2-2; tentative D call: TRBD1 (5 bases). The CDR3 consists of 14 residues. Germline V lookup: CDR1 MRHNA, CDR2 SNTAGT. The V gene lost 7 bases and the J gene lost 2 bases, with 11 bases spanning the gap. For the CDR3, the DNA is TGTGCCAGCAAGAGGACAACCAACACCGGGGAGCTGTTTTTT. It codes for CASKRTTNTGELFF.

The gene calls are TRBV11-2 and TRBJ2-2; 7 bases agree with TRBD1. J gave up 0 bases and V 8 bases, and 3 bases lay outside the gene matches. CDR3 length: 14 residues. Germline values: CDR1 SGHAT, CDR2 FQNNGV. CDR3 sequence: CASSGTANTGELFF. CDR3 in DNA: TGTGCCAGCTCCGGGACAGCGAACACCGGGGAGCTGTTTTTT. Drawing the rest from reference TRBV11-2 and TRBJ2-2, the complete variable domain is EAGVAQSPRYKIIEKRQSVAFWCNPISGHATLYWYQQILGQGPKLLIQFQNNGVVDDSQLPKDRFSAERLKGVDSTLKIQPAKLEDSAVYLCASSGTANTGELFFGEGSRLTVL.

The chain has TRBV5-5 and TRBJ1-4; D is unclear. The germline V gene has CDR1 SGHKS and CDR2 YYEKEE (reference sequence). V gave up 0 bases and J gave up 8 bases, with 14 bases separating them. The CDR3 is made up of 15 amino acids. DNA for the CDR3: TGTGCCAGCAGCTTGGTTGGAGGGAGTTGGGAAAAACTGTTTTTT. This gives the protein CASSLVGGSWEKLFF.

The V gene is TRBV4-2, the J gene TRBJ2-3; 8 bases fit TRBD2. The V segment lost 1 base and the J segment 6 bases; nucleotides outside the gene matches: 6. Germline assignment: CDR1 LGHNA and CDR2 YNFKEQ. This CDR3 contains 15 residues. The DNA for the CDR3 is TGTGCCAGCAGCCAAGTGGCAGCGGGGGACGATACGCAGTATTTT. This translates into CASSQVAAGDDTQYF.

In its sample, this clone was seen a few times. The chain employs TRBV10-2 and TRBJ1-2; possible D gene TRBD1, 5 bases. V lost 3 bases and J 6 bases, leaving 8 bases between the germline ends. Germline assignment: CDR1 WSHSY and CDR2 SAAADI. CDR3 length equals 12 residues. The CDR3, as DNA: TGCGCCAGCAGTGATACAGGCCATGGCTACACCTTC. This sequence encodes CASSDTGHGYTF.

The count of this clone is one. This sequence joins TRBV5-6 and TRBJ1-2; possible D gene TRBD1, 5 bases. V gave up 0 bases and J gave up 8 bases, with 14 bases separating them. This CDR3 is 14 amino acids long. Germline values: CDR1 SGHDT, CDR2 YYEEEE. CDR3: CASSLATVPVGYTF. DNA of the CDR3: TGTGCCAGCAGCTTGGCGACAGTTCCCGTGGGCTACACCTTC. The whole variable domain, remainder taken from reference TRBV5-6 and TRBJ1-2, is DAGVTQSPTHLIKTRGQQVTLRCSPKSGHDTVSWYQQALGQGPQFIFQYYEEEERQRGNFPDRFSGHQFPNYSSELNVNALLLGDSALYLCASSLATVPVGYTFGSGTRLTVV.

The rearrangement joins TRBV3-1 (or the pseudogene TRBV3-2) to TRBJ1-1, with unresolved D. In germline, CDR1 is LGHDT, CDR2 YNNKEL (reference sequence). V was shortened by 4 bases and J by 9 bases, with 18 bases between the two germline ends. The CDR3 is made up of 14 amino acids. The CDR3 DNA sequence: TGTGCCAGCAGCCCCTATCTTGACACAGTCCAAGCTTTCTTT. Its protein is CASSPYLDTVQAFF.

V usage is TRBV11-2 and J usage is TRBJ2-1, with TRBD2 matching 13 bases. This CDR3 is 15 amino acids long. The germline V gene encodes CDR1 SGHAT and CDR2 FQNNGV. The junction had 1 base not matched to a gene; V was cut back by 4 bases and J by 4 bases. CDR3 DNA sequence: TGTGCCAGCAGCTCGGGACTAGCGGGATACAATGAGCAGTTCTTC. Translation: CASSSGLAGYNEQFF.

V and J are TRBV10-2 and TRBJ2-1; 7 nucleotides agree with TRBD2. V was clipped by 7 bases and J by 6 bases; unmatched bases: 18. The CDR3 loop spans 17 amino acids. Germline assignment: CDR1 WSHSY and CDR2 SAAADI. The CDR3 reads CASTGTTGTTSPNEQFF. CDR3 DNA: TGCGCCAGCACTGGGACCACCGGGACTACCTCCCCCAATGAGCAGTTCTTC.

This sequence joins TRBV30 and TRBJ2-7; 8 bases line up with TRBD1. Germline CDR1 is GTSNPN and CDR2 is SVGIG (reference sequence). The CDR3 length is 15 residues. With V trimmed by 2 bases and J by 1 base, 7 bases remained unmatched. CDR3 amino acids: CAWSLSGTGSYEQYF. CDR3 nucleotides: TGTGCCTGGAGTTTGTCCGGGACAGGTTCCTACGAGCAGTACTTC.